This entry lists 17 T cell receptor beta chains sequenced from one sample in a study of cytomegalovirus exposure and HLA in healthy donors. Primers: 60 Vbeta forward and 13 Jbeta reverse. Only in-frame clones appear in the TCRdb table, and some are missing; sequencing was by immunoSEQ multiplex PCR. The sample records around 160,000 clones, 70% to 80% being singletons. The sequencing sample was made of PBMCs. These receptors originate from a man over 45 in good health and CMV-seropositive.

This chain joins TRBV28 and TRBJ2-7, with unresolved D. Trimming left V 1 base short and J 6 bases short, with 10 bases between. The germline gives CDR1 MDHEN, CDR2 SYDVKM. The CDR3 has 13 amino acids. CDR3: CASSLSLRSEQYF. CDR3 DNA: TGTGCCAGCAGTTTATCCCTCCGGAGCGAGCAGTACTTC.

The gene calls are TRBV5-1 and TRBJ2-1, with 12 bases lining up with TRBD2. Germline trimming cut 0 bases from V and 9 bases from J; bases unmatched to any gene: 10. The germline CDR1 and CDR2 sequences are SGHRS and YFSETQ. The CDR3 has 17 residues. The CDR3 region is CASSLAPLAGGRAEQFF. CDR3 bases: TGCGCCAGCAGCTTGGCCCCCCTAGCGGGGGGGCGCGCTGAGCAGTTCTTC.

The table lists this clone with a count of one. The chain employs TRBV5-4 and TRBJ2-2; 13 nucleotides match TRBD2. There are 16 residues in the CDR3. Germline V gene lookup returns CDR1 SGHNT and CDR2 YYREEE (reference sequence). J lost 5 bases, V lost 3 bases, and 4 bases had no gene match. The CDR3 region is CASSSGLAGVTGELFF. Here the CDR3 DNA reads TGTGCCAGCAGCTCCGGACTAGCGGGGGTGACCGGGGAGCTGTTTTTT. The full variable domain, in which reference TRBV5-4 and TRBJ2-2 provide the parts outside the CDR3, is ETGVTQSPTHLIKTRGQQVTLRCSSQSGHNTVSWYQQALGQGPQFIFQYYREEENGRGNFPPRFSGLQFPNYSSELNVNALELDDSALYLCASSSGLAGVTGELFFGEGSRLTVL.

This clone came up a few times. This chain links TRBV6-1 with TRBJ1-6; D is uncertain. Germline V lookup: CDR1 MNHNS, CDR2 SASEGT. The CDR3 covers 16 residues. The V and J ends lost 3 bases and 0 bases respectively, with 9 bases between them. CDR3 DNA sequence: TGTGCCAGCAGTGACGACATAAGCTCCTATAATTCACCCCTCCACTTT. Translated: CASSDDISSYNSPLHF.

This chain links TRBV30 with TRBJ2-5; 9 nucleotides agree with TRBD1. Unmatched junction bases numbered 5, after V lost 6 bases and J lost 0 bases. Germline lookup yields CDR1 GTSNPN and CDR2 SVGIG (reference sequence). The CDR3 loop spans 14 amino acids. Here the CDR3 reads CACPGQGYQETQYF. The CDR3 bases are TGTGCCTGCCCGGGACAGGGTTACCAAGAGACCCAGTACTTC.

The CDR3 bases are TGTGCCAGTAGTGGCGACAGCGTTCTAAGGAACACTGAAGCTTTCTTT. It yields the protein CASSGDSVLRNTEAFF. V is TRBV19 and J is TRBJ1-1; TRBD1 might be the D (5 bases). This CDR3 spans 16 amino acids. V was cut by 5 bases and J by 1 base, with 17 bases left in between. CDR1 and CDR2 from the germline V gene are LNHDA and SQIVND (reference sequence).

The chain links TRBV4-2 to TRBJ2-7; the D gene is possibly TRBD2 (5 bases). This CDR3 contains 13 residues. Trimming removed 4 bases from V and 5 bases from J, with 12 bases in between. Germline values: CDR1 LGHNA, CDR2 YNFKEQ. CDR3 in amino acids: CASSRDRGNEQYF. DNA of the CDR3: TGTGCCAGCAGCCGAGACCGAGGGAACGAGCAGTACTTC.

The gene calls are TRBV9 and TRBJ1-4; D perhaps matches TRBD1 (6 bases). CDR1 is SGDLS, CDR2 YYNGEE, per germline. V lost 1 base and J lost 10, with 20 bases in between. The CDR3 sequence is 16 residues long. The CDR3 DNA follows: TGTGCCAGCAGCGTAAGTGCGAAACAGGGAGATGGAAAACTGTTTTTT. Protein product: CASSVSAKQGDGKLFF.

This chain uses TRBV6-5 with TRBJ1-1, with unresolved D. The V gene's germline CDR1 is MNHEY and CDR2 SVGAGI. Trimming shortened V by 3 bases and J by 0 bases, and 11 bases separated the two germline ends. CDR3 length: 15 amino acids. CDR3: CASSYKRVVNTEAFF. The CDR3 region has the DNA TGTGCCAGCAGTTATAAGCGGGTGGTGAACACTGAAGCTTTCTTT.

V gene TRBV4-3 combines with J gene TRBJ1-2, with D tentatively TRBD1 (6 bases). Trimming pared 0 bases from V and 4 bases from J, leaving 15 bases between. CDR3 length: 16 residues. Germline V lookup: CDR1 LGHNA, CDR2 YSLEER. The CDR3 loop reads CASSQERQEPLYGYTF. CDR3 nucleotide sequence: TGCGCCAGCAGCCAAGAAAGACAGGAACCCCTCTATGGCTACACCTTC.

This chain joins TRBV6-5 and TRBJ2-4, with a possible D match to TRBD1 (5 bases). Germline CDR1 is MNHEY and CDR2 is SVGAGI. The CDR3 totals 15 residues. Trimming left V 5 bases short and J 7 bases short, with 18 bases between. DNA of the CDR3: TGTGCCAGCAGTACCTCAGGGTATAATACGAACATTCAGTACTTC. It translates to CASSTSGYNTNIQYF.

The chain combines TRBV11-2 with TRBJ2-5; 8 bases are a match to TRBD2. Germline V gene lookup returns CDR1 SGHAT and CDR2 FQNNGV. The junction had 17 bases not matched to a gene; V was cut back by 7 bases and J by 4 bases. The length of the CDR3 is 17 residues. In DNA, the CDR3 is TGTGCCAGCACCACCATTGGCGGGGGGCCTTTTTTAGAGACCCAGTACTTC. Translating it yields CASTTIGGGPFLETQYF. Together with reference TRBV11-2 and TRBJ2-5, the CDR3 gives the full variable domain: EAGVAQSPRYKIIEKRQSVAFWCNPISGHATLYWYQQILGQGPKLLIQFQNNGVVDDSQLPKDRFSAERLKGVDSTLKIQPAKLEDSAVYLCASTTIGGGPFLETQYFGPGTRLLVL.

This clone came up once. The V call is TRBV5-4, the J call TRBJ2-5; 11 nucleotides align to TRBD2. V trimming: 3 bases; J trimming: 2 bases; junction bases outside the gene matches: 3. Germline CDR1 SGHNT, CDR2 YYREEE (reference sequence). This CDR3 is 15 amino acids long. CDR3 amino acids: CASSYRLAGQETQYF. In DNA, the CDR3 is TGTGCCAGCAGCTACCGACTAGCGGGGCAAGAGACCCAGTACTTC.

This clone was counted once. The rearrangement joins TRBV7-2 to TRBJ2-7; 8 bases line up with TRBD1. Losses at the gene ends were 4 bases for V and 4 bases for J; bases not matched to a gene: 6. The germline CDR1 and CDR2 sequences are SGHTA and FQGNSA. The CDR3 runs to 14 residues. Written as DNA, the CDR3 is TGTGCCAGCAGCTCCCCAGGGGGCGTTTACGAGCAGTACTTC. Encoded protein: CASSSPGGVYEQYF. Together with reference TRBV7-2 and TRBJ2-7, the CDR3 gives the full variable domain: GAGVSQSPSNKVTEKGKDVELRCDPISGHTALYWYRQSLGQGLEFLIYFQGNSAPDKSGLPSDRFSAERTGGSVSTLTIQRTQQEDSAVYLCASSSPGGVYEQYFGPGTRLTVT.

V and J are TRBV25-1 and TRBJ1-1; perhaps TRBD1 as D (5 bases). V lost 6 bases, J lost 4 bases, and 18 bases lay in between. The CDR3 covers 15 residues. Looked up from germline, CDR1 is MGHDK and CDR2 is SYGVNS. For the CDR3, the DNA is TGTGCCAGCAGCCGGCGTGGCAGGGTAGGCACTGAAGCTTTCTTT. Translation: CASSRRGRVGTEAFF.

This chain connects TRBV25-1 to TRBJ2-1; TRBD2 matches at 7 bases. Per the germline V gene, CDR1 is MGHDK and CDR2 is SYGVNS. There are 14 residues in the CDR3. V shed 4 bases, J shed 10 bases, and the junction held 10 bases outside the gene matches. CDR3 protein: CASSGRHAGGEQFF. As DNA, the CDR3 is TGTGCCAGCAGTGGTCGACACGCCGGGGGGGAGCAGTTCTTC.

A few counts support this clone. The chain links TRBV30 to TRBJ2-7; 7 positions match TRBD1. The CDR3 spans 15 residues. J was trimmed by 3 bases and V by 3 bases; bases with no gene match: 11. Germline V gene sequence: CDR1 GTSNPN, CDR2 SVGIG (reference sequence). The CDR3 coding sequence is TGTGCCTGGAGAAACGGACAGGCAGGGATCTACGAGCAGTACTTC. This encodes CAWRNGQAGIYEQYF.